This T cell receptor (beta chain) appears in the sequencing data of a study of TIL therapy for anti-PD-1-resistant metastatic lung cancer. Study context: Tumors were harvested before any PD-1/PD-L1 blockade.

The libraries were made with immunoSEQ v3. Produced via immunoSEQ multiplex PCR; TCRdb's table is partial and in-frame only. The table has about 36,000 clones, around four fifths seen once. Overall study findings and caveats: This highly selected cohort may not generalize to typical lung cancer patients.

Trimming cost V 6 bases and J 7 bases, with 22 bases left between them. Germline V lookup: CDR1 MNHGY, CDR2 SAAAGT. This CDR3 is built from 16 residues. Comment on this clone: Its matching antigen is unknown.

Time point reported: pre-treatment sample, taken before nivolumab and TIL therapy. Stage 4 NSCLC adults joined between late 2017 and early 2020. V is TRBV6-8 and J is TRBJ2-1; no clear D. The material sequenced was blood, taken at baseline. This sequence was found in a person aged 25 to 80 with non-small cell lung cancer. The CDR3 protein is CASRTKTVGFANEQFF. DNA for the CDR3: TGTGCCAGCAGGACCAAGACGGTGGGGTTTGCGAATGAGCAGTTCTTC.